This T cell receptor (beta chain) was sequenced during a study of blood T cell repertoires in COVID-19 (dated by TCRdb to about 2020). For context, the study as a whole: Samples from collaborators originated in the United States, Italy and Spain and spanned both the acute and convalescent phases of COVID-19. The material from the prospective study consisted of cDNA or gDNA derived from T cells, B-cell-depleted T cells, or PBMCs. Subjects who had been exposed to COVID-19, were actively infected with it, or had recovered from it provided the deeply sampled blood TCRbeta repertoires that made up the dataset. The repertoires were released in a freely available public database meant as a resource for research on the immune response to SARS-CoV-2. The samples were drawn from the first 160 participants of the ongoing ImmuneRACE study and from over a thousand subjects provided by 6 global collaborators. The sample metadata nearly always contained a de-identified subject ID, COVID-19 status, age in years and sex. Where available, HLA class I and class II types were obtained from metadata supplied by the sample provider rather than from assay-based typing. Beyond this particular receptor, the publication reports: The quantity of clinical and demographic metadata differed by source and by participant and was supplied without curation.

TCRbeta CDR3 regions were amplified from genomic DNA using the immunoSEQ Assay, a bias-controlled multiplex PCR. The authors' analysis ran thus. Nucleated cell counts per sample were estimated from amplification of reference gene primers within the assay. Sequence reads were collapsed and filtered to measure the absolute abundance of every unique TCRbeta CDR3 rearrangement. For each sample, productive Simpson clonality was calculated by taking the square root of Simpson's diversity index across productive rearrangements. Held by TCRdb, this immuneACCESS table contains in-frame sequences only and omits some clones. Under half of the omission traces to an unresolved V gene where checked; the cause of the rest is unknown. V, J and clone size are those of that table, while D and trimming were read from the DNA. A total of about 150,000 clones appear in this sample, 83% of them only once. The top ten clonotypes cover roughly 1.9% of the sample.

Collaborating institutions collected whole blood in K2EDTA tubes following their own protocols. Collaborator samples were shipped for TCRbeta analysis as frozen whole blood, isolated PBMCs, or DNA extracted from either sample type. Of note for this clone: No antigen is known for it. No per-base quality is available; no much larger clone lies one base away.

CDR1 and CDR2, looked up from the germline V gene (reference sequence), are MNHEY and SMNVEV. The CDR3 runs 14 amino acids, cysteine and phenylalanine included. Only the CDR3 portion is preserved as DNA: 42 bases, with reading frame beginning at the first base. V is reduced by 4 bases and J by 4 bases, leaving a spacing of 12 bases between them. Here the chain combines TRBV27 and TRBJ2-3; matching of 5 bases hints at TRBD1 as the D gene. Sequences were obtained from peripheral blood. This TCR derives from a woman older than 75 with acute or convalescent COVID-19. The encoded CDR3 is CASSSFDSSDTQYF. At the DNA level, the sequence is TGTGCCAGCAGTTCCTTTGACAGCTCAGATACGCAGTATTTT.